The 17 T cell receptor beta chains listed next were all sequenced from one sample in a study of blood T cells in healthy people across ages. It was with a sample-barcoded 5' primer and a J-beta primer mix that a second PCR of about 6 to 12 cycles was run. TCRdb processed the 5' RACE reads anew with MiXCR; each CDR3 protein has one entry. The sample carries 850,000 to 1,000,000 distinct CDR3 sequences, roughly 50% recorded once. The sequenced sample consisted of blood. These receptors originate from a woman aged 55 to 70 in good health.

V is TRBV10-1 and J is TRBJ2-7; 8 bases line up with TRBD1. The CDR3 has 12 residues. Germline V gene lookup returns CDR1 WNHNN and CDR2 SYGVQD (reference sequence). V lost 4 bases, J lost 6 bases, and 2 bases stayed unmatched. The CDR3 spells CASSGQGCEQYF. CDR3 nucleotides: TGCGCCAGCAGTGGACAGGGGTGCGAGCAGTACTTC.

V is TRBV20-1 and J is TRBJ2-1; 10 nucleotides agree with TRBD2. Germline-derived CDR1 and CDR2 are DFQATT and SNEGSKA (reference sequence). The CDR3 consists of 18 residues. V lost 5 bases, J lost 0 bases, and 13 bases stayed unmatched. CDR3 DNA sequence: TGCAGTGCTGCTACGAGGACTAGCGGACTGCGCTCCTACAATGAGCAGTTCTTC. It specifies CSAATRTSGLRSYNEQFF.

The V and J genes are TRBV7-6 and TRBJ2-1, with 11 positions matching TRBD2. The J call may be faulty, since TRBJ2-7 better matches the DNA end. The CDR3 is 19 residues long. Germline CDR1 SGHVS, CDR2 FNYEAQ. CDR3: CASSLGLAGIGGGYNEQYF. The CDR3 coding sequence is TGTGCCAGCAGCTTAGGACTAGCGGGAATAGGAGGGGGATACAATGAGCAGTACTTC.

This rearrangement joins TRBV28 to TRBJ2-7; D gene unclear. Germline CDR1 reads MDHEN; CDR2 reads SYDVKM. CDR3 length: 17 residues. V gave up 2 bases and J gave up 2 bases, with 19 bases separating them. CDR3 sequence reads: CASSLELGRMNPYEQYF. In nucleotides, the CDR3 is TGTGCCAGCAGTTTAGAGTTAGGTCGGATGAACCCCTACGAGCAGTACTTC.

Here the CDR3 reads CASSLWQGPDTQYF. DNA for the CDR3: TGTGCCAGCAGCTTATGGCAGGGACCAGATACGCAGTATTTT. This sequence joins TRBV7-6 and TRBJ2-3; D possibly matches TRBD1 or TRBD2 (5 bases each). The germline V gene has CDR1 SGHVS and CDR2 FNYEAQ. Trimming shortened V by 2 bases and J by 4 bases, and 10 bases separated the two germline ends. CDR3 size: 14 residues.

There are a few counts of this clonotype. One end of the junction varies from germline; a read error may be responsible. The chain recombines TRBV6-6 with TRBJ1-2, with 9 bases lining up with TRBD1. Germline loops: CDR1 MNHNY, CDR2 SVGAGI (reference sequence). The CDR3 has 15 amino acids. The CDR3 nucleotides are TGTGCCAGCAACTGGGACAGGGTTTCATTCTATGGTTACACCTTC. The encoded protein is CASNWDRVSFYGYTF.

In this sample, this clonotype turned up many times. Here the CDR3 DNA reads TGTGCCAGCAGTTTCCAGCCAGGCTACGAGCAGTACTTC. Its protein product is CASSFQPGYEQYF. The genes are TRBV28 and TRBJ2-7; D is unresolved. Trimming removed 3 bases from V and 3 bases from J, with 9 bases in between. Germline V CDR1 and CDR2: MDHEN, SYDVKM. The CDR3 extends over 13 amino acids.

The chain carries TRBV5-1 and TRBJ2-3; perhaps TRBD2 as D (5 bases). CDR3 length: 14 amino acids. Per the germline V gene, CDR1 is SGHRS and CDR2 is YFSETQ. Trimming took off 4 bases at V and 5 bases at J, with 14 bases between the two ends. The CDR3 sequence: CASSGRVREDTQYF. Here the CDR3 DNA reads TGCGCCAGCAGCGGAAGGGTTCGGGAAGATACGCAGTATTTT.

This rearrangement joins TRBV7-2 to TRBJ2-3, with D tentatively TRBD2 (6 bases). V was cut by 4 bases and J by 2 bases, with 13 bases left in between. Germline V lookup: CDR1 SGHTA, CDR2 FQGNSA. This CDR3 is 15 amino acids long. CDR3 region: CASSSGLPYTDTQYF. The CDR3 nucleotides are TGTGCCAGCAGCTCGGGACTTCCATACACAGATACGCAGTATTTT.

Regarding this clonotype: A read error may explain this, as a much larger clone is one base away. V gene TRBV12-3 or TRBV12-4 combines with J gene TRBJ2-1, with TRBD2 matching 8 bases. CDR3 length equals 15 residues. Here the CDR3 reads CAGSWAGGNYNEQFF. CDR3 sequence (DNA): TGTGCCGGCAGCTGGGCGGGAGGCAACTACAATGAGCAGTTCTTC.

The chain uses TRBV6-2 or TRBV6-3 and TRBJ1-2; 8 nucleotides line up with TRBD1. Germline CDR1 reads MNHEY; CDR2 reads SVGEGT. This CDR3 is built from 16 residues. V gave up 6 bases and J gave up 6 bases; unmatched junction bases: 15. The CDR3 protein is CASRPTTGQGRDGYTF. CDR3 sequence (DNA): TGTGCCAGCAGGCCGACCACCGGACAGGGTAGGGATGGCTACACCTTC.

This clonotype was detected many times. The rearrangement uses TRBV4-1 and TRBJ1-6; 8 nucleotides align to TRBD1. The CDR3 totals 15 residues. Germline CDR1 reads MGHRA; CDR2 reads YSYEKL. Losses at the gene ends were 3 bases for V and 7 bases for J; bases not matched to a gene: 5. The CDR3 loop reads CASSHLRDRNSPLHF. CDR3 DNA: TGCGCCAGCAGCCATTTACGGGACAGGAATTCACCCCTCCACTTT.

CDR3 DNA sequence: TGTGCCAGCAGCCCTCAGGGACTAGTCTCCTACAATGAGCAGTACTTC. It codes for CASSPQGLVSYNEQYF. This chain links TRBV7-9 with TRBJ2-5, with 8 positions matching TRBD2. CDR1 is SEHNR, CDR2 FQNEAQ, per germline (reference sequence). Unmatched junction bases numbered 19, after V lost 5 bases and J lost 11 bases. This CDR3 has 16 residues.

V usage is TRBV7-2 and J usage is TRBJ2-3; D remains unclear. The CDR3 has 13 residues. V gave up 4 bases and J gave up 2 bases, with 7 bases separating them. Germline values: CDR1 SGHTA, CDR2 FQGNSA. This chain's CDR3 is CASSSRITDTQYF. The CDR3 nucleotides are TGTGCCAGCAGCTCTAGGATCACAGATACGCAGTATTTT.

The chain combines TRBV27 with TRBJ2-7; 11 bases align to TRBD2. CDR1 and CDR2 from the germline V gene are MNHEY and SMNVEV (reference sequence). Trimming at V came to 3 bases and at J to 7 bases, leaving 14 bases not matched to a gene. The CDR3 is 17 amino acids. This chain's CDR3 is CASSFGLAGGGVREQYF. CDR3 bases: TGTGCCAGCAGTTTCGGGCTAGCGGGGGGCGGTGTGAGGGAGCAGTACTTC.

This clonotype is a singleton in its sample. The genes are TRBV29-1 and TRBJ1-2, with 7 bases that match TRBD1. This CDR3 spans 13 amino acids. Losses at the gene ends were 6 bases for V and 2 bases for J; bases not matched to a gene: 6. Germline-derived CDR1 and CDR2 are SQVTM and ANQGSEA. CDR3 sequence: CSVAQGENYGYTF. The CDR3 nucleotides read TGCAGCGTAGCCCAGGGGGAGAACTATGGCTACACCTTC.

This clonotype has a single count. The chain has TRBV7-9 and TRBJ2-5; D not resolved. V lost 8 bases, J lost 5 bases, and 15 bases lay in between. Germline assignment: CDR1 SEHNR and CDR2 FQNEAQ (reference sequence). The CDR3 spans 13 residues. The CDR3 DNA reads TGTGCCAGCGGCATGCTAACGGGCGAGACCCAGTACTTC. Translated, it gives CASGMLTGETQYF.